This T cell receptor (beta chain) was observed in a study of blood T cell repertoires in COVID-19. Participants spanned ages about 18 to 95 years and resided in 20 to 25 US areas. With 5 bases removed from V and 0 bases from J, the gap between germline ends came to 11 bases. CDR1 MNHEY and CDR2 SMNVEV come from the germline V gene (reference sequence). The CDR3 contains 15 residues. The data were produced by immunoSEQ multiplex PCR, yet TCRdb's version contains in-frame clones alone and is incomplete. The sample includes 330,000 or so clones, 80% to 90% seen only once; the top ten take about 5%. Material: PBMCs or T cells enriched from blood (not recorded which). The rearrangement joins TRBV27 to TRBJ2-1, with D possibly matching TRBD1 (5 bases). The origin of this receptor is a man aged 25-45 years who had recovered from COVID-19. In DNA form, the CDR3 reads TGTGCCAGCAGTCACAGGAGCCTCTCCTACAATGAGCAGTTCTTC. It specifies CASSHRSLSYNEQFF.